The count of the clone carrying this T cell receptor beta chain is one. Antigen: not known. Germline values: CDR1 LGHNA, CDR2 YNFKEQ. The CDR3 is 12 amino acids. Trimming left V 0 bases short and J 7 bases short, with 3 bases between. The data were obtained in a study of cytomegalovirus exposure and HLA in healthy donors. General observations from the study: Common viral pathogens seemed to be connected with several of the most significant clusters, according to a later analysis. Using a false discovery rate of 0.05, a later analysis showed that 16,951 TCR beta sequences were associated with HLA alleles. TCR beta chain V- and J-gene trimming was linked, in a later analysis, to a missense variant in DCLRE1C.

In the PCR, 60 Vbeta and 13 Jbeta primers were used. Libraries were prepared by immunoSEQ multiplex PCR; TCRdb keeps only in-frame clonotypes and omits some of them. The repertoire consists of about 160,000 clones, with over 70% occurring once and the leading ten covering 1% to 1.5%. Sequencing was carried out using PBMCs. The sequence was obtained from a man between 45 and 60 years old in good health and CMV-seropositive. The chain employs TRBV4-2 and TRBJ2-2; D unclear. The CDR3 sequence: CASSQDIGELFF. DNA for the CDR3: TGTGCCAGCAGCCAAGACATCGGGGAGCTGTTTTTT.